The entry that follows covers one TCR beta chain sequence. Its antigen is not identified. This sample was taken from a study of T-cell reconstitution after alpha-beta-depleted transplantation in children. This sample's TCRbeta library carried unique molecular identifier barcodes. TCRdb processed the PCR reads anew with MiXCR; each CDR3 protein has one entry. The table has 300,000 to 400,000 distinct CDR3 sequences, approximately 20% seen once; the top ten hold 9.5% to 13%. This CDR3 has 14 amino acids. V lost 6 bases and J lost 0, with 13 bases in between. Germline CDR1 and CDR2: DFQATT and SNEGSKA (reference sequence). Study results and limitations: By about two months after transplant, alpha-beta T cells reportedly arose from several hundred graft clones that had expanded.

The chain has TRBV20-1 and TRBJ2-3; D is unresolved. The source material was PBMCs, mostly from graft donor cells, sampled 180 days after TCRalphabeta/CD19-depleted stem cell transplant. The receptor was isolated from a male patient between 5 and 17 years old who had a stem cell transplant for acute lymphoblastic leukemia, so the T cells may come from the graft donor. Written as DNA, the CDR3 is TGCAGTGCCAGTCCGTCCCCTAGCACAGATACGCAGTATTTT. Residues: CSASPSPSTDTQYF.